The TCR beta chain described here comes from a study of cytomegalovirus exposure and HLA in healthy donors. Study results and limitations: On later analysis, the bulk of CMV-associated TCR beta chains appeared to be HLA-restricted. The authors later found TCR association rates varying by HLA locus, with DRB1 most and HLA-C fewest.

Primers for the PCR totalled 60 Vbeta and 13 Jbeta. The method was immunoSEQ multiplex PCR; TCRdb's version includes in-frame clones alone and lacks a portion of them. Of 110,000 or so clones listed, around three quarters were seen once; the top ten hold about 4.9%. The CDR3 spans 16 residues. Trimming cost V 1 base and J 1 base, with 13 bases left between them. Per germline, CDR1 PRHDT and CDR2 FYEKMQ (reference sequence). On this clone itself: The antigen remains undetermined.

Material for sequencing was PBMCs. The source is a man aged 50-60 years in good health and CMV-seropositive. The chain combines TRBV13 with TRBJ1-1; D remains ambiguous. The CDR3 spells CASSLATAAKNTEAFF. The CDR3 region has the DNA TGTGCCAGCAGCTTAGCGACCGCGGCTAAGAACACTGAAGCTTTCTTT.